The sequence of this T cell receptor beta chain was determined in a study of blood T cell repertoires in COVID-19. The overall study: Sources were T cells, B-cell-depleted T cells, or PBMCs; the material itself was cDNA or gDNA.

Clones were sequenced by immunoSEQ multiplex PCR, and TCRdb holds only the in-frame ones, with some missing. The data hold about 300,000 clones, with over 85% observed a single time. The germline V and J ends were trimmed by 6 bases and 7 bases, with 7 bases remaining between them. Germline values: CDR1 SNHLY, CDR2 FYNNEI. The CDR3 extends over 10 amino acids. The sample comprised PBMCs or T cells enriched from blood (not recorded which). The origin of this receptor is a woman aged 50 to 60 who had been exposed to COVID-19. The chain uses TRBV2 and TRBJ2-7; D is possibly TRBD1 (6 bases). The CDR3 is CASRRGEQYF. In nucleotides, the CDR3 is TGTGCCAGCAGAAGGGGGGAGCAGTACTTC.